Given below is one TCR beta chain in context. Its antigen is not known. Sequencing used immunoSEQ multiplex PCR; TCRdb keeps in-frame clones, though not all of them. The data contain 60,000 or so clones, roughly 84% of them singletons. The data are from a study of OX40 agonist ivuxolimab in advanced cancers. Background on the study: Anti-PD-1, anti-PD-L1 or anti-CTLA-4 therapy given earlier was allowed, and 40% had some. There were three patients with partial responses, one having hepatocellular carcinoma and two cutaneous melanoma. Overall study findings and caveats: Among the lowest peripheral clonal expansion occurred in 0.1-3.0 mg/kg partial responders.

V gave up 5 bases and J gave up 0 bases, with 9 bases separating them. The CDR3 is 14 amino acids. Germline V lookup: CDR1 LNHDA, CDR2 SQIVND (reference sequence). V gene TRBV19 combines with J gene TRBJ2-3; perhaps D is TRBD1 or TRBD2 (5 bases each). This receptor was taken from an adult with an advanced solid tumor such as melanoma, head and neck, liver or kidney cancer. Sequencing used CD4+ or CD8+ T cells sorted from blood, obtained in a trial of the OX40 agonist ivuxolimab. CDR3 sequence reads: CASSEGPSTDTQYF. The CDR3 nucleotides read TGTGCCAGTAGTGAGGGGCCTAGCACAGATACGCAGTATTTT. Looking up the rest from reference TRBV19 and TRBJ2-3 gives the full variable domain: DGGITQSPKYLFRKEGQNVTLSCEQNLNHDAMYWYRQDPGQGLRLIYYSQIVNDFQKGDIAEGYSVSREKKESFPLTVTSAQKNPTAFYLCASSEGPSTDTQYFGPGTRLTVL.